This T cell receptor beta chain was observed in a study of cytomegalovirus exposure and HLA in healthy donors. The V end lost 0 bases, the J end lost 4 bases, and 9 bases lay between the germline ends. The CDR3 totals 14 residues. Germline V lookup: CDR1 SGHTA, CDR2 FQGNSA. PCR amplification relied on 60 Vbeta primers (plus 13 Jbeta primers). TCRdb's copy holds only in-frame clones and misses some; the assay was immunoSEQ multiplex PCR. Among 100,000 to 150,000 clones listed, approximately 74% were seen once. This chain uses TRBV7-2 with TRBJ1-1; D is possibly TRBD1 (5 bases). The sequencing input was PBMCs. The sequence came from a man aged 35-49 years in good health and CMV-seropositive. The CDR3 here is CASSLAQGITEAFF. CDR3 coding DNA: TGTGCCAGCAGCTTAGCGCAGGGAATCACTGAAGCTTTCTTT.